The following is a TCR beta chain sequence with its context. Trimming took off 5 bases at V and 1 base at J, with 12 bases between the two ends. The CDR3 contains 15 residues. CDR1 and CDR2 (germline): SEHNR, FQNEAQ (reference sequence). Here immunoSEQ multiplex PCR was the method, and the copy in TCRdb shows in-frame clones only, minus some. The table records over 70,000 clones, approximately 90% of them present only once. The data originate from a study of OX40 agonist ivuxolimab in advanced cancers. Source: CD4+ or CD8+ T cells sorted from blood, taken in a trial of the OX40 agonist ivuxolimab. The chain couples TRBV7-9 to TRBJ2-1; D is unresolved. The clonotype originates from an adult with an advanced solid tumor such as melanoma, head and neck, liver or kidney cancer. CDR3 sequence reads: CASSRPEFSYNEQFF. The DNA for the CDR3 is TGTGCCAGCAGCCGTCCGGAGTTTTCCTACAATGAGCAGTTCTTC.